A single sample is the source of the 30 T cell receptor beta chains below, sequenced in a study of graft-versus-host responses after intestinal transplantation. Clones were read by immunoSEQ multiplex PCR, and TCRdb kept only the in-frame ones, dropping some. The sample carries about 88,000 clones, 85% to 95% recorded once. The antigens of these receptors remain unknown. Material: unstimulated CD4+ T cells sorted from spleen or lymph node cells, obtained before transplant. Receptor source: a human donor who was the organ donor for an intestinal transplant.

The genes are TRBV27 and TRBJ1-4, with 7 bases fitting TRBD1. The CDR3 consists of 16 residues. Germline CDR1 and CDR2: MNHEY and SMNVEV (reference sequence). Trimming at V came to 0 bases and at J to 7 bases, leaving 8 bases not matched to a gene. CDR3 DNA sequence: TGTGCCAGCAGTTTATCTCAGACAGGGCGGGCTGAAAAACTGTTTTTT. The encoded protein is CASSLSQTGRAEKLFF. Full variable domain (outside the CDR3, taken from reference TRBV27 and TRBJ1-4): EAQVTQNPRYLITVTGKKLTVTCSQNMNHEYMSWYRQDPGLGLRQIYYSMNVEVTDKGDVPEGYKVSRKEKRNFPLILESPSPNQTSLYFCASSLSQTGRAEKLFFGSGTQLSVL.

The V and J genes are TRBV29-1 and TRBJ2-7; 7 bases are shared with TRBD2. Germline CDR1 is SQVTM and CDR2 is ANQGSEA. This CDR3 contains 14 residues. Trimming removed 5 bases from V and 0 bases from J; junction bases left unmatched: 7. For the CDR3, the DNA is TGCAGCGTTCTCCCCTGGACTAGCTCCTACGAGCAGTACTTC. This sequence encodes CSVLPWTSSYEQYF.

V usage is TRBV14 and J usage is TRBJ2-3; 13 bases match TRBD2. The CDR3 runs 15 residues. Trimming cost V 4 bases and J 11 bases; bases outside gene matches: 9. Germline V CDR1 and CDR2: SGHDN, FVKESK. The CDR3 nucleotides read TGTGCCAGCAGCCTTCGGACTAGCGGGGGTCTAGGGCAGTATTTT. Amino acids: CASSLRTSGGLGQYF.

The CDR3: CASRTGEETQYF. CDR3 sequence (DNA): TGTGCCAGCCGCACAGGCGAGGAGACCCAGTACTTC. J is TRBJ2-5 and V is TRBV6-1, with TRBD1 as a possible D gene (5 bases). V was pared by 8 bases and J by 5 bases, with 12 bases between. Germline lookup yields CDR1 MNHNS and CDR2 SASEGT. The CDR3 spans 12 residues.

The CDR3 is CASSLGRGTSVTDEQFF. CDR3 sequence (DNA): TGTGCCAGCAGCTTGGGGAGAGGGACTAGCGTGACTGATGAGCAGTTCTTC. V is TRBV5-4 and J is TRBJ2-1; TRBD2 agrees at 10 bases. The length of the CDR3 is 17 residues. Germline CDR1 SGHNT, CDR2 YYREEE (reference sequence). Unmatched junction bases numbered 11, after V lost 0 bases and J lost 8 bases.

The chain has TRBV29-1 and TRBJ1-1; no firm D call. Trimming took off 2 bases at V and 3 bases at J, with 7 bases between the two ends. The V gene's germline CDR1 is SQVTM and CDR2 ANQGSEA. The CDR3 is 12 amino acids. The CDR3 here is CSVERSYTEAFF. The CDR3 DNA follows: TGCAGCGTTGAAAGGAGCTACACTGAAGCTTTCTTT.

This rearrangement joins TRBV28 to TRBJ2-7, with D possibly matching TRBD2 (6 bases). CDR3 length: 14 amino acids. V dropped 6 bases and J dropped 0 bases, with 12 bases sitting between them. Germline V gives CDR1 MDHEN, CDR2 SYDVKM. The CDR3 here is CASSIADLSYEQYF. The CDR3 DNA reads as TGTGCCAGCAGCATAGCGGATCTCTCCTACGAGCAGTACTTC.

This chain connects TRBV7-4 to TRBJ1-5; the match to TRBD1 covers 9 bases. Trimming removed 6 bases from V and 7 bases from J; junction bases left unmatched: 16. This CDR3 spans 17 amino acids. The V gene's germline CDR1 is SGHVT and CDR2 SQSDAQ. CDR3 sequence: CASSLTSIGTGIQPQHF. CDR3 bases: TGTGCCAGCAGTTTGACTTCTATTGGGACAGGGATACAGCCCCAGCATTTT.

The chain has TRBV7-3 and TRBJ2-1; possibly TRBD1 for D (5 bases). CDR3 length: 13 residues. In germline, CDR1 is SGHTA, CDR2 FQGTGA. The ends were cut back, 2 bases at V and 6 bases at J, with 8 bases in the middle. The DNA for the CDR3 is TGTGCCAGCAGCTTATCAGGGATCAATGAGCAGTTCTTC. Amino acids: CASSLSGINEQFF.

The chain carries TRBV25-1 and TRBJ1-2; D possibly corresponds to TRBD1 (6 bases). In germline, CDR1 is MGHDK, CDR2 SYGVNS. Deletions cut 5 bases from V and 4 bases from J, with 11 bases between. The CDR3 sequence is 13 residues long. The CDR3 DNA sequence: TGTGCCAGCAGTCACGGACAGTTCTATGGCTACACCTTC. Protein product: CASSHGQFYGYTF.

V usage is TRBV28 and J usage is TRBJ2-4; TRBD2 might be the D (6 bases). The CDR3 contains 14 residues. Trimming pared 3 bases from V and 4 bases from J, leaving 10 bases between. The germline gives CDR1 MDHEN, CDR2 SYDVKM. The DNA of the CDR3 is TGTGCCAGCAGTTTCTCCGGGACTAAAAACATTCAGTACTTC. Protein: CASSFSGTKNIQYF.

The CDR3 reads CASFRGAGANVLTF. Written as DNA, the CDR3 is TGTGCCAGTTTTCGAGGCGCTGGGGCCAACGTCCTGACTTTC. This chain connects TRBV19 to TRBJ2-6; D is unclear. The ends were cut back, 8 bases at V and 2 bases at J, with 10 bases in the middle. Germline V gives CDR1 LNHDA, CDR2 SQIVND (reference sequence). The length of the CDR3 is 14 residues. Filled out from reference TRBV19 and TRBJ2-6, the complete variable domain reads DGGITQSPKYLFRKEGQNVTLSCEQNLNHDAMYWYRQDPGQGLRLIYYSQIVNDFQKGDIAEGYSVSREKKESFPLTVTSAQKNPTAFYLCASFRGAGANVLTFGAGSRLTVL.

J is TRBJ1-1 and V is TRBV4-2; 11 bases are a match to TRBD1. Germline V CDR1 and CDR2: LGHNA, YNFKEQ. This CDR3 region has 19 residues. The junction had 13 bases not matched to a gene; V was cut back by 4 bases and J by 0 bases. CDR3 coding DNA: TGTGCCAGCAGCCCTGACCCTTCCGGGACAGGGGGAGTGAACACTGAAGCTTTCTTT. Translation: CASSPDPSGTGGVNTEAFF.

This clone was counted between two and nine times. V and J are TRBV9 and TRBJ2-1, with 9 bases aligning to TRBD2. The CDR3 loop spans 17 amino acids. With V trimmed by 1 base and J by 2 bases, 7 bases remained unmatched. In germline, CDR1 is SGDLS, CDR2 YYNGEE. CDR3 nucleotides: TGTGCCAGCAGCGTAAATCTAGCTAGCGGGACCTACAATGAGCAGTTCTTC. This sequence encodes CASSVNLASGTYNEQFF.

The chain couples TRBV6-6 to TRBJ1-2, with 7 bases that match TRBD1. The CDR3 is made up of 13 amino acids. Germline CDR1 and CDR2: MNHNY and SVGAGI (reference sequence). Unmatched junction bases numbered 4, after V lost 4 bases and J lost 5 bases. In nucleotides, the CDR3 is TGTGCCAGCAGTTTACAGGGGCTTTATGGCTACACCTTC. Encoded protein: CASSLQGLYGYTF.

The gene calls are TRBV4-1 and TRBJ1-5, with 7 bases that match TRBD1. CDR1 is MGHRA and CDR2 is YSYEKL in the germline V gene. V was clipped by 2 bases and J by 5 bases; unmatched bases: 3. This CDR3 spans 14 amino acids. In DNA, the CDR3 is TGCGCCAGCAGCCAACGACAGGGTGATCAGCCCCAGCATTTT. Encoded protein: CASSQRQGDQPQHF.

The genes are TRBV18 and TRBJ2-7, with 7 nucleotides matching TRBD1. V shed 3 bases, J shed 12 bases, and the junction held 5 bases outside the gene matches. The CDR3 has 11 residues. In germline, CDR1 is KGHSH, CDR2 LQKENI. CDR3 DNA: TGTGCCAGCTCACCTGGGACAGTACCGTACTTC. This codes for CASSPGTVPYF.

The count of this clone is one. This rearrangement joins TRBV28 to TRBJ2-3, with 11 bases fitting TRBD2. This CDR3 spans 18 amino acids. Trimming removed 6 bases from V and 7 bases from J; junction bases left unmatched: 18. Germline CDR1 MDHEN, CDR2 SYDVKM. This chain's CDR3 is CASSPWGSGRAVQNTQYF. The CDR3 DNA reads TGTGCCAGCAGCCCATGGGGTAGCGGGAGGGCCGTTCAAAATACGCAGTATTTT.

As for this clone: Sequence at one end of the junction differs from germline and may be a read error. This sequence joins TRBV25-1 and TRBJ2-7, with 10 bases aligning to TRBD1. This CDR3 has 15 residues. Per the germline V gene, CDR1 is MGHDK and CDR2 is SYGVNS. The CDR3 region is CAGSATGTGDDEQYF. The CDR3 bases are TGTGCCGGCAGTGCAACCGGGACAGGGGACGACGAGCAGTACTTC.

The rearrangement joins TRBV9 to TRBJ2-3; D might be TRBD2 (6 bases). Germline V gives CDR1 SGDLS, CDR2 YYNGEE. V lost 0 bases and J 1 base, leaving 18 bases between the germline ends. The CDR3 extends over 18 amino acids. The CDR3 DNA is TGTGCCAGCAGCGTAGTGCCGTATGAGCGGGCAGGCACAGATACGCAGTATTTT. Translating it yields CASSVVPYERAGTDTQYF.

This clone came up once. V gene TRBV11-2 combines with J gene TRBJ2-3; 9 bases fit TRBD1. CDR1 and CDR2 (germline): SGHAT, FQNNGV. V lost 3 bases, J lost 0 bases, and 7 bases stayed unmatched. This CDR3 contains 17 residues. CDR3 sequence (DNA): TGTGCCAGCAGCTTCACAGGGGGCATTCTAAGCACAGATACGCAGTATTTT. This translates into CASSFTGGILSTDTQYF. Using reference TRBV11-2 and TRBJ2-3 for the parts outside the CDR3, the full variable domain is EAGVAQSPRYKIIEKRQSVAFWCNPISGHATLYWYQQILGQGPKLLIQFQNNGVVDDSQLPKDRFSAERLKGVDSTLKIQPAKLEDSAVYLCASSFTGGILSTDTQYFGPGTRLTVL.

The DNA for the CDR3 is TGTGCCAGCAGTACCCCTAGCGGGGGGGCGTACGAGCAGTACTTC. It yields the protein CASSTPSGGAYEQYF. The rearrangement joins TRBV28 to TRBJ2-7; 12 nucleotides line up with TRBD2. The CDR3 has 15 residues. Trimming took 5 bases from V and 4 from J; bases not matched to a gene: 6. Germline V gene data show CDR1 as MDHEN and CDR2 as SYDVKM.

V is TRBV5-1 and J is TRBJ1-2, with 7 bases aligning to TRBD1. Looked up from germline, CDR1 is SGHRS and CDR2 is YFSETQ. This CDR3 is built from 13 residues. V trimming: 4 bases; J trimming: 8 bases; junction bases outside the gene matches: 8. CDR3 nucleotide sequence: TGCGCCAGCAGCCATTGGACAGGAGGCGGCTACACCTTC. This translates into CASSHWTGGGYTF. Full variable domain (rest looked up from reference TRBV5-1 and TRBJ1-2): KAGVTQTPRYLIKTRGQQVTLSCSPISGHRSVSWYQQTPGQGLQFLFEYFSETQRNKGNFPGRFSGRQFSNSRSEMNVSTLELGDSALYLCASSHWTGGGYTFGSGTRLTVV.

The V gene is TRBV30, the J gene TRBJ1-5; a possible D gene is TRBD1 (6 bases). Germline V gene data show CDR1 as GTSNPN and CDR2 as SVGIG (reference sequence). V gave up 5 bases and J gave up 4 bases, with 12 bases separating them. The CDR3 extends over 13 amino acids. In DNA form, the CDR3 reads TGTGCCTGGGGGGAACAGGGTAATCAGCCCCAGCATTTT. It specifies CAWGEQGNQPQHF.

In DNA, the CDR3 is TGTGCCAGCAGTTACTCTCTCTCGGGGAACACTGAAGCTTTCTTT. Amino acid sequence: CASSYSLSGNTEAFF. The V call is TRBV6-6, the J call TRBJ1-1, with D unclear. Between the trimmed V and J ends, which lost 0 bases and 1 base, there was a span of 9 bases. There are 15 residues in the CDR3. Germline CDR1 and CDR2: MNHNY and SVGAGI (reference sequence).

The rearrangement uses TRBV30 and TRBJ2-5; 14 nucleotides match TRBD2. V was pared by 2 bases and J by 5 bases, with 7 bases of the junction left unmatched. The CDR3 length is 16 residues. The germline gives CDR1 GTSNPN, CDR2 SVGIG (reference sequence). This CDR3 reads CAWSSGTSGGYETQYF. The CDR3 DNA sequence: TGTGCCTGGAGTTCCGGGACTAGCGGGGGCTACGAGACCCAGTACTTC.

The rearrangement uses TRBV30 and TRBJ2-5; TRBD2 matches 16 bases. V was pared by 1 base and J by 9 bases, with 11 bases of the junction left unmatched. Germline-derived CDR1 and CDR2 are GTSNPN and SVGIG (reference sequence). The CDR3 runs 17 residues. The CDR3 protein is CAWSDFPSGTSGRAQYF. As DNA, the CDR3 is TGTGCCTGGAGTGATTTCCCTTCCGGGACTAGCGGGAGGGCCCAGTACTTC.

The genes are TRBV28 and TRBJ2-1; 14 bases align to TRBD2. Losses at the gene ends were 5 bases for V and 0 bases for J; bases not matched to a gene: 3. This CDR3 is 17 amino acids long. Germline V gene sequence: CDR1 MDHEN, CDR2 SYDVKM. CDR3 residues: CASSHGTSGSSYNEQFF. CDR3 nucleotide sequence: TGTGCCAGCAGTCACGGGACTAGCGGGAGCTCCTACAATGAGCAGTTCTTC.

This clone has only one observation. The rearrangement joins TRBV30 to TRBJ2-7, with D tentatively TRBD2 (5 bases). CDR1 is GTSNPN, CDR2 SVGIG, per germline (reference sequence). V lost 4 bases, J lost 0 bases, and 10 bases lay in between. The CDR3 is 13 residues long. CDR3: CAWNMGSSYEQYF. The CDR3, as DNA: TGTGCCTGGAATATGGGGAGCTCCTACGAGCAGTACTTC.

This rearrangement joins TRBV11-3 to TRBJ1-2; possible D gene TRBD1, 5 bases. V was cut by 2 bases and J by 4 bases, with 8 bases left in between. Germline values: CDR1 SGHNT, CDR2 YENEEA. The CDR3 spans 13 residues. The CDR3 reads CASSLSGIYGYTF. The CDR3 region has the DNA TGTGCCAGCAGCTTATCAGGGATCTATGGCTACACCTTC.